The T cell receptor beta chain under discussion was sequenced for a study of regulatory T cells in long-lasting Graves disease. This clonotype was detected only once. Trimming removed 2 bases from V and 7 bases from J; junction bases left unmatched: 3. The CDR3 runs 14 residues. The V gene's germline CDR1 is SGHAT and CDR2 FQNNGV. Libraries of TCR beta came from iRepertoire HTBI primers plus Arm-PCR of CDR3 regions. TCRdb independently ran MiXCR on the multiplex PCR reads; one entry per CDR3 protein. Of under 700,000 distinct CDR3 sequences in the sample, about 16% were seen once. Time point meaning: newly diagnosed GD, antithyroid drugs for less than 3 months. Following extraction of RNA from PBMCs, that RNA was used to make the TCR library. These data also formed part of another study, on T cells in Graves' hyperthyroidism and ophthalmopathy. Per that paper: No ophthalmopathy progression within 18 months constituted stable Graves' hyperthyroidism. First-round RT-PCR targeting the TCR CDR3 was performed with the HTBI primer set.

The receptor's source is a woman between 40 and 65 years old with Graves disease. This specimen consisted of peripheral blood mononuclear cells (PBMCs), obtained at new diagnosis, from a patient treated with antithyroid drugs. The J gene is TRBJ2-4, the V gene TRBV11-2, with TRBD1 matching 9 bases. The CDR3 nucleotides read TGTGCCAGCAGCTTACGGGACAGGGAGAACATTCAGTACTTC. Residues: CASSLRDRENIQYF. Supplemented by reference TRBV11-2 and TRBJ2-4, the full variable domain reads EAGVAQSPRYKIIEKRQSVAFWCNPISGHATLYWYQQILGQGPKLLIQFQNNGVVDDSQLPKDRFSAERLKGVDSTLKIQPAKLEDSAVYLCASSLRDRENIQYFGAGTRLSVL.